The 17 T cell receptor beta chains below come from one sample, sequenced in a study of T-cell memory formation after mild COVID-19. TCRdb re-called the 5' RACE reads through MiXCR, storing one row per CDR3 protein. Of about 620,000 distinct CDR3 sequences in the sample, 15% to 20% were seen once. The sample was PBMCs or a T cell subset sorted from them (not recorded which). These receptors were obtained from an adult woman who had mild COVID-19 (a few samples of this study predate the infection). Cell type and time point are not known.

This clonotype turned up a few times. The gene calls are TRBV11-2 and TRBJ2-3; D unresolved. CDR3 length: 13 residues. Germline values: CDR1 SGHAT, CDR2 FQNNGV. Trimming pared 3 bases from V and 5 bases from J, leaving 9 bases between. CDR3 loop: CASSFDLGDTQYF. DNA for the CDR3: TGTGCCAGCAGCTTTGACTTGGGAGATACGCAGTATTTT. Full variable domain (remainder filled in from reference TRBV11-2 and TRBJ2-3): EAGVAQSPRYKIIEKRQSVAFWCNPISGHATLYWYQQILGQGPKLLIQFQNNGVVDDSQLPKDRFSAERLKGVDSTLKIQPAKLEDSAVYLCASSFDLGDTQYFGPGTRLTVL.

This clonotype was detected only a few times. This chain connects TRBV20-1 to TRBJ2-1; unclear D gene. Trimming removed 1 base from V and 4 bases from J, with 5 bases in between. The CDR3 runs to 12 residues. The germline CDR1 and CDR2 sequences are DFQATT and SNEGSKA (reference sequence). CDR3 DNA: TGCAGTGCTAGAGTGGGGTACAATGAGCAGTTCTTC. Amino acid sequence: CSARVGYNEQFF.

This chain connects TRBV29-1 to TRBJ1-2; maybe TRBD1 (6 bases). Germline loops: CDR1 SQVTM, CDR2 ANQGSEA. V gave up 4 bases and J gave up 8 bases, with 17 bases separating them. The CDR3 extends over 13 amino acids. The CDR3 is CSVGLGGYSGYTF. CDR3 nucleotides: TGCAGCGTTGGTTTGGGGGGCTACAGCGGCTACACCTTC.

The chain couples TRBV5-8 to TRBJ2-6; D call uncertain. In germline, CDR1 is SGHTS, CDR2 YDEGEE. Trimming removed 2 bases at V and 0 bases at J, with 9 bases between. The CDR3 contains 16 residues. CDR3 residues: CASSFGSYSGANVLTF. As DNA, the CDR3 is TGTGCCAGCAGCTTCGGGTCCTACTCTGGGGCCAACGTCCTGACTTTC.

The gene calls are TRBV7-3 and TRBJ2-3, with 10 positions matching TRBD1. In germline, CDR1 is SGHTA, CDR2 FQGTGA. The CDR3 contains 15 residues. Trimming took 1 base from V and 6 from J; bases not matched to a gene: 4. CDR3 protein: CASSLIGDRGDTQYF. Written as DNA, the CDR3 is TGTGCCAGCAGCTTAATTGGGGACAGGGGTGATACGCAGTATTTT.

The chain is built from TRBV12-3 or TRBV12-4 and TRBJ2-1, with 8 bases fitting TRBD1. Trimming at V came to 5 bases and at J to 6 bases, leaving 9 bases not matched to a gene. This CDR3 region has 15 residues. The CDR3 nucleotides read TGTGCCAGCAGTCCCCAGGGGGCTAAGGGCAATGAGCAGTTCTTC. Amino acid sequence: CASSPQGAKGNEQFF.

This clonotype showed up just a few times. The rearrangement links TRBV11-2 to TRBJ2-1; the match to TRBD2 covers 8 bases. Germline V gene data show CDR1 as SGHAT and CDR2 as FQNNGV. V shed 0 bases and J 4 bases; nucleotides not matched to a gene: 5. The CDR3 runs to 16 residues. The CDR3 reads CASSLEAGGRYNEQFF. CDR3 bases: TGTGCCAGCAGCTTAGAGGCGGGAGGACGGTACAATGAGCAGTTCTTC.

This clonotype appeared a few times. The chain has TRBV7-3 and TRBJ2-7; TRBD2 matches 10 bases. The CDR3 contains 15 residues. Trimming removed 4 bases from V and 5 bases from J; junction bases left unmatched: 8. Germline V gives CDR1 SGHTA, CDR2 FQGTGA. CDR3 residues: CASSSRGLAGDEQYF. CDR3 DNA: TGTGCCAGCAGCTCTAGGGGGCTAGCGGGGGACGAGCAGTACTTC.

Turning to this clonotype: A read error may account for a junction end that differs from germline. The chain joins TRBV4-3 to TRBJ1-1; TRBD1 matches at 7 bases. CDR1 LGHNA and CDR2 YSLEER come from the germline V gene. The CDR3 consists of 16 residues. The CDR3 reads CSSSTDPGQSRTEAFF. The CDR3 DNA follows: TGCTCCAGCTCCACTGACCCGGGACAGTCCCGCACTGAAGCTTTCTTT.

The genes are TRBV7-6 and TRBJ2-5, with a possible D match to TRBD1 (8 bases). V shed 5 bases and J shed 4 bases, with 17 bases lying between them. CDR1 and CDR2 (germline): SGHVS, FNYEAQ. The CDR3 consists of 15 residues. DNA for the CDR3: TGTGCCAGCAGCAAAACACAGGGGGAGGGAGAGACCCAGTACTTC. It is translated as CASSKTQGEGETQYF.

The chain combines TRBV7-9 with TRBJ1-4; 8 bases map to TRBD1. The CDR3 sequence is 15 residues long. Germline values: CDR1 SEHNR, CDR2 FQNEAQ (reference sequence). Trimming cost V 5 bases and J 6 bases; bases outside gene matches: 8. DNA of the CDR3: TGTGCCAGCAGCGGGACACAGGGGGGATATGAAAAACTGTTTTTT. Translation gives CASSGTQGGYEKLFF.

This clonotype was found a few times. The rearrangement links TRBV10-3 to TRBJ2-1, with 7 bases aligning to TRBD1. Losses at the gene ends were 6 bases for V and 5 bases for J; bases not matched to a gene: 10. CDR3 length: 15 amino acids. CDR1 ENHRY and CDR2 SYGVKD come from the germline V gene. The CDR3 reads CAIRGQIQRDNEQFF. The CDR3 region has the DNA TGTGCCATCAGGGGACAGATCCAACGGGACAATGAGCAGTTCTTC.

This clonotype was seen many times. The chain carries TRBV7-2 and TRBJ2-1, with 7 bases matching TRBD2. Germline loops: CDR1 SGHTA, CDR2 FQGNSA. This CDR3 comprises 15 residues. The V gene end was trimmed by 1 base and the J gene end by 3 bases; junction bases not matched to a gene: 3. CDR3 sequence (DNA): TGTGCCAGCAGCTTAGGCGGGAGTGTCTACAATGAGCAGTTCTTC. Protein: CASSLGGSVYNEQFF.

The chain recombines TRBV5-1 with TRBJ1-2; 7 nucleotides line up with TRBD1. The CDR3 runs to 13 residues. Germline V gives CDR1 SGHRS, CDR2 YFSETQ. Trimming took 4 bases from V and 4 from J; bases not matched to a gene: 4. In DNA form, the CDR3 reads TGCGCCAGCAGCGAGACAGGGACCTATGGCTACACCTTC. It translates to CASSETGTYGYTF.

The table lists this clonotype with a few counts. The CDR3 spells CASSKDRSSPEAFF. The CDR3 DNA sequence: TGCGCCAGCAGCAAGGACAGGTCTAGCCCTGAAGCTTTCTTT. The rearrangement uses TRBV5-1 and TRBJ1-1; 7 bases line up with TRBD1. V gave up 4 bases and J gave up 6 bases; unmatched junction bases: 9. In germline, CDR1 is SGHRS, CDR2 YFSETQ. There are 14 residues in the CDR3.

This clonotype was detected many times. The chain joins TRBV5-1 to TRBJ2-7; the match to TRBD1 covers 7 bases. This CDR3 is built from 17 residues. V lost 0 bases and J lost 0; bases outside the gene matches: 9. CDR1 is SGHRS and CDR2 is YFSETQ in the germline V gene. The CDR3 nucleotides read TGCGCCAGCAGCTTGGAGGGGTGGGGACAGAACTCCTACGAGCAGTACTTC. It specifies CASSLEGWGQNSYEQYF.

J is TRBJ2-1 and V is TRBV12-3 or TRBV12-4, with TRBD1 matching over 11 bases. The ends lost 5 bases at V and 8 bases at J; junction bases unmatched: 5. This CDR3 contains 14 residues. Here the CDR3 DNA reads TGTGCCAGCAGTCGGGACAGGGGGTTCGATGAGCAGTTCTTC. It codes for CASSRDRGFDEQFF.